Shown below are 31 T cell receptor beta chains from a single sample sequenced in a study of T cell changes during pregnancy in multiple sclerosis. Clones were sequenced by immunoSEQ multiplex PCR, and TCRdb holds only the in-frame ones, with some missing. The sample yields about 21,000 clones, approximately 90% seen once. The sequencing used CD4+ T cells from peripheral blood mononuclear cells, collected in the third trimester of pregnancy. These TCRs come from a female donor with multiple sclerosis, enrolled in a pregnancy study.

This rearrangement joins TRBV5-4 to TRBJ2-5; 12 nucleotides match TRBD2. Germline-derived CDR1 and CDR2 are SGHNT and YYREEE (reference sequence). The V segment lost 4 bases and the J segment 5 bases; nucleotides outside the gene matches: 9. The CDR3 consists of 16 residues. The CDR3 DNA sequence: TGTGCCAGCAGCGCATGGCTAGCGGGGGGGACGGAGACCCAGTACTTC. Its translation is CASSAWLAGGTETQYF.

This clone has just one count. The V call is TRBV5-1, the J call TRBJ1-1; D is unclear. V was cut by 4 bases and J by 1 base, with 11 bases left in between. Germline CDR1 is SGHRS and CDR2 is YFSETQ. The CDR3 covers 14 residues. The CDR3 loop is CASSPGRRNTEAFF. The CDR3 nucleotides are TGCGCCAGCAGCCCTGGGCGCAGGAACACTGAAGCTTTCTTT.

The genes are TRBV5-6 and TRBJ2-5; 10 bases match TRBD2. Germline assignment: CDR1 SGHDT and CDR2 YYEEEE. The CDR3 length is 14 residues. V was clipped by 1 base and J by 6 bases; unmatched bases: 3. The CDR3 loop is CASSLTSGEKTQYF. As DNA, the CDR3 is TGTGCCAGCAGCTTGACTAGCGGGGAAAAGACCCAGTACTTC.

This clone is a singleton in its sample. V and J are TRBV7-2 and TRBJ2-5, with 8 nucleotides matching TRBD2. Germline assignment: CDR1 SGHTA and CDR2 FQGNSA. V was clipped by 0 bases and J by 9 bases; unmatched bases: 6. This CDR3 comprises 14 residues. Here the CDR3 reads CASSLASGGWAQYF. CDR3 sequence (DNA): TGTGCCAGCAGCTTAGCGTCGGGGGGGTGGGCCCAGTACTTC.

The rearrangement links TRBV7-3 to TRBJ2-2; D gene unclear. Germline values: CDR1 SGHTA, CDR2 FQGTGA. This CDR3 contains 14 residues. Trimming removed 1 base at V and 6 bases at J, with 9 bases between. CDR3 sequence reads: CASSLRSRSGELFF. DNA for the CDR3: TGTGCCAGCAGCTTAAGGTCACGGTCCGGGGAGCTGTTTTTT.

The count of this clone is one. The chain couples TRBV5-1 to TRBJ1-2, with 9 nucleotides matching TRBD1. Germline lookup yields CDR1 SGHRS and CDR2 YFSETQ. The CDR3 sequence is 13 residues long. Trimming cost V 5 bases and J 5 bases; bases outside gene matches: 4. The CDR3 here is CASRRDREYGYTF. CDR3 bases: TGCGCCAGCAGACGGGACAGGGAATATGGCTACACCTTC.

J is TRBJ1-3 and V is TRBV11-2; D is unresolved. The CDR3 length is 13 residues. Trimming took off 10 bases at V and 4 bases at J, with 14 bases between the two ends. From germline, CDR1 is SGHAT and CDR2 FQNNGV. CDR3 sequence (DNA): TGTGCCAACTCACTTTCATTGGGAAACACCATATATTTT. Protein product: CANSLSLGNTIYF.

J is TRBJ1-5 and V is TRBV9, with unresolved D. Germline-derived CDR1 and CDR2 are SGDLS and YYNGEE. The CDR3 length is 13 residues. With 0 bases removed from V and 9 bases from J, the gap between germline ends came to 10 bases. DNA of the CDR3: TGTGCCAGCAGCGTAGATGTTGGGCGGCCCCAGCATTTT. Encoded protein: CASSVDVGRPQHF.

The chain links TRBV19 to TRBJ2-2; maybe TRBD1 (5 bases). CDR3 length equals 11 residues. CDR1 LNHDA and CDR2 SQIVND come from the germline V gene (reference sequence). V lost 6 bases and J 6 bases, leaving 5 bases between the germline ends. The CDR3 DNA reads TGTGCCAGTAGCAGGGCCGGGGAGCTGTTTTTT. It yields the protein CASSRAGELFF.

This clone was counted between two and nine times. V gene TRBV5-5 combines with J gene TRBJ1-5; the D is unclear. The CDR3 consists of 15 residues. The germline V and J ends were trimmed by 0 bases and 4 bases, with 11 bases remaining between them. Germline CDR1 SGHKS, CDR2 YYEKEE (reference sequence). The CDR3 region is CASSLVYSLNQPQHF. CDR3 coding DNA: TGTGCCAGCAGCTTGGTGTATAGCCTTAATCAGCCCCAGCATTTT.

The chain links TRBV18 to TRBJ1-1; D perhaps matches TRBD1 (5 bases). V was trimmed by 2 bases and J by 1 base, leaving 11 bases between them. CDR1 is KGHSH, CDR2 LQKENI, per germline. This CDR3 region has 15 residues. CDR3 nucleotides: TGTGCCAGCTCACCAATACAGGATGGGAACACTGAAGCTTTCTTT. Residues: CASSPIQDGNTEAFF.

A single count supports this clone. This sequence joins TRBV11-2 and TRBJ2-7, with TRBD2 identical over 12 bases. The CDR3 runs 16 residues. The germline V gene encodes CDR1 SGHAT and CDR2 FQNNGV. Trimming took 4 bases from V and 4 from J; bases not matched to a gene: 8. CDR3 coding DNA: TGTGCCAGCAGCTCCTTTCTGACTAGCGGGGGATACGAGCAGTACTTC. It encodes CASSSFLTSGGYEQYF.

The DNA for the CDR3 is TGTGCCAGTATGGGACTGTTGAACACTGAAGCTTTCTTT. Its protein product is CASMGLLNTEAFF. The chain uses TRBV2 and TRBJ1-1; tentative D call: TRBD1 (5 bases). With 9 bases removed from V and 0 bases from J, the gap between germline ends came to 11 bases. The CDR3 has 13 amino acids. CDR1 is SNHLY and CDR2 is FYNNEI in the germline V gene.

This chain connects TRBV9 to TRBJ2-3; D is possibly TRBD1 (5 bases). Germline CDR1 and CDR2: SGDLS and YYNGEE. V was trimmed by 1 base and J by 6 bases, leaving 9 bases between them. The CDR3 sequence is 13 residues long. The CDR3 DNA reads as TGTGCCAGCAGCGTAAGCAGGGCGGATACGCAGTATTTT. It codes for CASSVSRADTQYF.

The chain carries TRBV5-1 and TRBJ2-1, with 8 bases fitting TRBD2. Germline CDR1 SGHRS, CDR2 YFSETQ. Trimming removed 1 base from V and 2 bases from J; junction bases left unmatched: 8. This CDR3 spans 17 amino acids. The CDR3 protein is CASSLMIPGGPYNEQFF. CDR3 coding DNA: TGCGCCAGCAGCTTGATGATCCCGGGGGGGCCCTACAATGAGCAGTTCTTC.

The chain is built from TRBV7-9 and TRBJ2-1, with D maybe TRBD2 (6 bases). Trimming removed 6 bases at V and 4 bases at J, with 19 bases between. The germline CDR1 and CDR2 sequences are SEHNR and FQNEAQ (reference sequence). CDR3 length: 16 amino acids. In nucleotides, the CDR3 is TGTGCCAGCAGGCCCCTCGGTAGCGGCTCTTACAATGAGCAGTTCTTC. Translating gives CASRPLGSGSYNEQFF.

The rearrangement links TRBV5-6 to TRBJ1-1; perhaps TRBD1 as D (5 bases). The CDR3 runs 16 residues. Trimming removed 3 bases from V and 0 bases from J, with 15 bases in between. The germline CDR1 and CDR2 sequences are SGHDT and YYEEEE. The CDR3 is CASSSIQVWMNTEAFF. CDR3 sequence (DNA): TGTGCCAGCAGCTCGATACAGGTATGGATGAACACTGAAGCTTTCTTT. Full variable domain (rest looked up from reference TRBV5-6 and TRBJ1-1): DAGVTQSPTHLIKTRGQQVTLRCSPKSGHDTVSWYQQALGQGPQFIFQYYEEEERQRGNFPDRFSGHQFPNYSSELNVNALLLGDSALYLCASSSIQVWMNTEAFFGQGTRLTVV.

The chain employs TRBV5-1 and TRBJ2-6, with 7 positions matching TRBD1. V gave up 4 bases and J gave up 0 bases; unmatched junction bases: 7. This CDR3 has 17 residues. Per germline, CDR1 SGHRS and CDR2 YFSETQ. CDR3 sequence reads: CASSVRGSSSGANVLTF. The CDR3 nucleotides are TGCGCCAGCAGCGTCAGGGGGTCGTCCTCTGGGGCCAACGTCCTGACTTTC.

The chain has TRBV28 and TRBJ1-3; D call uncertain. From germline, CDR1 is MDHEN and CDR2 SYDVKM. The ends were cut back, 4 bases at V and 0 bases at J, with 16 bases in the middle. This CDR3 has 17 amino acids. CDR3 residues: CASSSPYGGSSGNTIYF. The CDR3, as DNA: TGTGCCAGCAGTTCTCCTTACGGTGGGAGCTCTGGAAACACCATATATTTT.

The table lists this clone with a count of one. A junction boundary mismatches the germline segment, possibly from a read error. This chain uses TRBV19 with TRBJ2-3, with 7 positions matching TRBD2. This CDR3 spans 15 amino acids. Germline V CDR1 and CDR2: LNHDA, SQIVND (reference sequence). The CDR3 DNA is TGTGCCAGTACTATAGTGGGGGGGAGCACAGATACGCAGTATTTT. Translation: CASTIVGGSTDTQYF.

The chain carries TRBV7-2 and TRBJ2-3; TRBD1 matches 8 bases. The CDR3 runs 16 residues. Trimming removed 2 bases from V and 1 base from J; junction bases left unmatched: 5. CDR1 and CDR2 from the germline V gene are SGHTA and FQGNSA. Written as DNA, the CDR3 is TGTGCCAGCAGCTTACAGGGGGCGCGCGGCACAGATACGCAGTATTTT. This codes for CASSLQGARGTDTQYF.

The CDR3 loop is CASSSVPGQGDGYTF. As DNA, the CDR3 is TGCGCCAGCAGCTCAGTCCCGGGACAGGGGGATGGCTACACCTTC. This chain connects TRBV5-1 to TRBJ1-2; 11 bases map to TRBD1. The CDR3 loop spans 15 amino acids. V lost 3 bases to trimming and J lost 6 bases; unmatched junction nucleotides: 7. Germline values: CDR1 SGHRS, CDR2 YFSETQ.

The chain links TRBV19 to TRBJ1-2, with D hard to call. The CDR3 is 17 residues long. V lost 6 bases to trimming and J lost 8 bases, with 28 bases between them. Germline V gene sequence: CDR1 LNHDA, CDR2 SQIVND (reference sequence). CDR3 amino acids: CASSTPITRVSQRGYTF. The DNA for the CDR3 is TGTGCCAGTAGCACACCCATTACTCGGGTCTCCCAGAGGGGCTACACCTTC.

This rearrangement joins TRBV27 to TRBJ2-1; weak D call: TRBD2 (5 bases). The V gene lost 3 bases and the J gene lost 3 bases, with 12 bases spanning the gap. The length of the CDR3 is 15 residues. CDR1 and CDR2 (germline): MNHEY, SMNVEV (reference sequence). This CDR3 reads CASSLLLRGYNEQFF. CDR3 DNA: TGTGCCAGCAGTTTGCTCCTACGGGGCTACAATGAGCAGTTCTTC.

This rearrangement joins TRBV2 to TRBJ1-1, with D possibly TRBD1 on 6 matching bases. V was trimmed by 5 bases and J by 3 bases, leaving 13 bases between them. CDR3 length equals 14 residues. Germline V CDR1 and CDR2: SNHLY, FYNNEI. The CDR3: CASSSTGRDTEAFF. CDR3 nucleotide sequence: TGTGCCAGCAGTAGTACAGGGAGGGACACTGAAGCTTTCTTT.

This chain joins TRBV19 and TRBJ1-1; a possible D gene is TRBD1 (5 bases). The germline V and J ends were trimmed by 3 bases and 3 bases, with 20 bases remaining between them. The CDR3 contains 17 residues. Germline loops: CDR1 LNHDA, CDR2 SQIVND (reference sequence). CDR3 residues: CASSILGQGWRDTEAFF. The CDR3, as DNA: TGTGCCAGTAGTATCCTTGGCCAGGGATGGAGAGACACTGAAGCTTTCTTT.

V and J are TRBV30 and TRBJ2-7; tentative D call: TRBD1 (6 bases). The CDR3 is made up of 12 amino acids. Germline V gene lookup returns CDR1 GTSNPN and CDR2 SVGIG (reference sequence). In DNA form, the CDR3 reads TGTGCTGGGGGCTGGGGGACCTACGAGCAGTACTTC. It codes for CAGGWGTYEQYF.

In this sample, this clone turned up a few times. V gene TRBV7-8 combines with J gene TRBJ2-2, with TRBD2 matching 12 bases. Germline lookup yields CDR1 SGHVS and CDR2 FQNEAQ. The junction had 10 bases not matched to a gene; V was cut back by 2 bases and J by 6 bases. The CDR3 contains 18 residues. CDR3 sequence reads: CASSLRALAGGPPGELFF. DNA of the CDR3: TGTGCCAGCAGCTTAAGGGCTCTAGCGGGGGGGCCGCCCGGGGAGCTGTTTTTT.

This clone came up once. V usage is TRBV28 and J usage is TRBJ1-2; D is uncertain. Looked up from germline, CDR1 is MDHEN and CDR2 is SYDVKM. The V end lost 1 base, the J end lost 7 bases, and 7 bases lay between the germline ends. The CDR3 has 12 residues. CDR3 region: CASSLSSPGYTF. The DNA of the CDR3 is TGTGCCAGCAGTTTATCGAGTCCTGGCTACACCTTC.

The CDR3 spells CASSRSGGLHYEQYF. CDR3 coding DNA: TGTGCCAGCAGTCGTAGCGGGGGGCTTCACTACGAGCAGTACTTC. This chain uses TRBV7-2 with TRBJ2-7; TRBD2 agrees at 10 bases. Germline CDR1 and CDR2: SGHTA and FQGNSA. J lost 3 bases, V lost 6 bases, and 8 bases had no gene match. The CDR3 sequence is 15 residues long.

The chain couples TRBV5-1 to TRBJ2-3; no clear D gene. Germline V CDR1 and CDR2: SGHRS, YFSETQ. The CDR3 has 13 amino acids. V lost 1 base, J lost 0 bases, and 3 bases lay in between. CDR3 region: CASSLHSTDTQYF. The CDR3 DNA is TGCGCCAGCAGCTTGCATAGCACAGATACGCAGTATTTT.